This T cell receptor (beta chain) originates from a study of cytomegalovirus exposure and HLA in healthy donors. Germline lookup yields CDR1 KGHSH and CDR2 LQKENI. V dropped 4 bases and J dropped 7 bases, with 11 bases sitting between them. The CDR3 extends over 13 amino acids. Primers included in the PCR were 60 Vbeta and 13 Jbeta primers. TCRdb's table, derived via immunoSEQ multiplex PCR, lists solely in-frame clones and lacks some. The table shows approximately 160,000 clones, with roughly 75% occurring only once. The chain uses TRBV18 and TRBJ2-1, with D maybe TRBD2 (6 bases). The TCR originated in a man between 18 and 35 years old in good health and CMV-seronegative. Input material: PBMCs. CDR3 nucleotides: TGTGCCAGCTCACGGGGCGGGACGAATGAGCAGTTCTTC. Its protein product is CASSRGGTNEQFF.